This T cell receptor (beta chain) was identified in a study of T-cell reconstitution after alpha-beta-depleted transplantation in children (dated by TCRdb to between 2015 and 2016). Background for the entire study: Using TCR repertoire profiling, the study followed T-cell immune reconstitution in a quantitative way in children after TCRalphabeta/CD19-depleted allogeneic hematopoietic cell transplantation.

The library was made by PCR. The instrument given in TCRdb is Illumina HiSeq 2500. Molecular barcoding was employed in the preparation of TCR libraries, with unique molecular identifiers being used to normalize TCRbeta repertoire quantification. TCRdb reprocessing: public reads trimmed at Q25 with fastp, clones called with MiXCR, in-frame beta chains kept. Every CDR3 protein is listed once, alongside the most common genes and DNA of its rows. For this sample the table gives hundreds of thousands of distinct CDR3 sequences, of which 13% were detected only once. Clones ranked in the top ten supply roughly 0.84% of the sample. This clonotype was recorded at least ten times. What this receptor recognizes is not known. There are no base qualities to consult, and no much larger clone falls within one base. Per the publication, the treatment or condition label means: allogeneic hematopoietic cell transplantation with graft depleted of TCRalphabeta T cells and CD19 B cells. The transplant recipients were children given TCRalphabeta/CD19-depleted allogeneic hematopoietic cell grafts.

Via the germline V gene, CDR1 is MGHRA and CDR2 YSYEKL. The trim is 0 bases for V and 4 bases for J, with a gap of 16 bases between the germline ends. The CDR3 holds 17 amino acids from the cysteine to the phenylalanine. The retained sequence is limited to the CDR3, 51 bases, with the frame set at the first base. What the research found in general, with its limitations: In some patients, the high TCRbeta diversity seen at day 60 was put down to recipient T cells and intrathymic progenitors that had survived conditioning. The frequencies of hyperexpanded clones fell over the following months, and after one year, T-cell counts and TCRbeta diversity were mostly attributed to newly produced T cells. About two months after transplant, the apparently early recovery of alphabetaT-cell counts reportedly depended on just several hundred clones that had expanded rapidly and came from non-depleted graft cells.

The sequence links TRBV4-1 to TRBJ2-1; 5 matching bases give a weak D call of TRBD2. The sequence derives from a girl aged 2 to 9 with congenital amegakaryocytic thrombocytopenia, due to receive a stem cell transplant. Sequencing used PBMCs, obtained before TCRalphabeta/CD19-depleted stem cell transplant. The CDR3 in this case is CASSQDPGLLTYNEQFF. The DNA is as follows: TGCGCCAGCAGCCAAGACCCCGGACTCCTTACTTACAATGAGCAGTTCTTC.